Reported below is one TCR beta chain. The antigen remains undetermined. V lost 2 bases and J lost 2, with 6 bases in between. This CDR3 spans 14 amino acids. Germline lookup yields CDR1 SGHTA and CDR2 FQGTGA. Libraries were prepared by immunoSEQ multiplex PCR; TCRdb keeps only in-frame clonotypes and omits some of them. The sample yields about 40,000 clones, around nine tenths seen once. The data originate from a study of tissue T cells after allogeneic stem cell transplantation. About the research overall: Enrolled prospectively were adult allogeneic hematopoietic cell transplant recipients whose graft-versus-host disease was steroid-refractory. Overall study results and limits: Which tissue TCRs were alloreactive or antigen-specific was not determined. Some clones might be persisting host cells. Tissue-detected TCR repertoire was only partly captured by blood and spleen T cells.

The input for sequencing was blood, taken before transplantation. The chain links TRBV7-3 to TRBJ2-2, with no clear D. This TCR came from a woman aged 40-69 years who later had graft-versus-host disease after an allogeneic stem cell transplant. The CDR3: CASSLLGNTGELFF. Here the CDR3 DNA reads TGTGCCAGCAGCTTACTCGGAAACACCGGGGAGCTGTTTTTT.